This TCR beta chain was captured by sequencing in a study of blood T cell repertoires in COVID-19. Study background: From the United States, Italy and Spain came samples of acute and convalescent COVID-19.

Those who participated ranged in age from about 18 to 89 years and resided in about two dozen US areas. Two consecutive negative NP/OP PCR tests, clearance, or resolved symptoms defined Cohort 3 recovery. The length of the CDR3 is 17 residues. Trimming left V 0 bases short and J 7 bases short, with 22 bases between. Germline lookup yields CDR1 SGDLS and CDR2 YYNGEE. As processed by the authors: Researchers report that nucleated cell counts were estimated from reference gene primer amplification. Sequencing used immunoSEQ multiplex PCR; TCRdb keeps in-frame clones, though not all of them. D and trimming were read from the DNA, whereas the V and J calls and clone size are those reported in that table. The data show around 310,000 clones, over 70% seen once.

This sequence was found in a man younger than 40 who had recovered from COVID-19. This chain joins TRBV9 and TRBJ1-2, with D perhaps TRBD1 (6 bases). The sequenced sample consisted of PBMCs or T cells enriched from blood (not recorded which). The chain's CDR3 is CASSVGGLLPGSFGYTF. The CDR3 nucleotides are TGTGCCAGCAGCGTAGGGGGGCTATTGCCCGGCAGTTTTGGCTACACCTTC. Full variable domain (rest looked up from reference TRBV9 and TRBJ1-2): DSGVTQTPKHLITATGQRVTLRCSPRSGDLSVYWYQQSLDQGLQFLIQYYNGEERAKGNILERFSAQQFPDLHSELNLSSLELGDSALYFCASSVGGLLPGSFGYTFGSGTRLTVV.